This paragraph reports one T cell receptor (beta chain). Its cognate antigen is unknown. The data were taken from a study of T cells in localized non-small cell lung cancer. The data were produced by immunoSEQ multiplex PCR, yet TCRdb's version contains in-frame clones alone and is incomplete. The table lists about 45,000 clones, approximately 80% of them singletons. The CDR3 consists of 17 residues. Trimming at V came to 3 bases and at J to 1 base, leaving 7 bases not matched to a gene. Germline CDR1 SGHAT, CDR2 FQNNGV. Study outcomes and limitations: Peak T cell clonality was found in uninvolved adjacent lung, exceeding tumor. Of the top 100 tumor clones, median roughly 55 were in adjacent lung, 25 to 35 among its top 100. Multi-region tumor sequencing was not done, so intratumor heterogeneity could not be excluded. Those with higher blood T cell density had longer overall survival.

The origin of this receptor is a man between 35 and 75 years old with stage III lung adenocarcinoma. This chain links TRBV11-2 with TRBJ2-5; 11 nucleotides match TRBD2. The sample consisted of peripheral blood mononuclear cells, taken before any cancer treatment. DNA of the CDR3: TGTGCCAGCAGCTTTCCTAGCGGGGGGCCTCCCCAAGAGACCCAGTACTTC. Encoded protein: CASSFPSGGPPQETQYF.